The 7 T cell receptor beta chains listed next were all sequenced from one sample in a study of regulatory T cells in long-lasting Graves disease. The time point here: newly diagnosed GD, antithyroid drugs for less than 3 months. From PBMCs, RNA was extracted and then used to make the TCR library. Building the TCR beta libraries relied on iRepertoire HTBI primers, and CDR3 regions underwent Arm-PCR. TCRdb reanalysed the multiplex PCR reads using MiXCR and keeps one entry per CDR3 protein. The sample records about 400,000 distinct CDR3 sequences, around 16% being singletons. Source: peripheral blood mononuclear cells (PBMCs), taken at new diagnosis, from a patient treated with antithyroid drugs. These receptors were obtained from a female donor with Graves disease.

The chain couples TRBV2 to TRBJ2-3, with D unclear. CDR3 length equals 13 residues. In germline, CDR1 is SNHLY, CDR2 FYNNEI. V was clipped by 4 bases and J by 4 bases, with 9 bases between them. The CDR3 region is CASSGLYADTQYF. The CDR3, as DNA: TGTGCCAGCAGTGGTCTATACGCAGATACGCAGTATTTT.

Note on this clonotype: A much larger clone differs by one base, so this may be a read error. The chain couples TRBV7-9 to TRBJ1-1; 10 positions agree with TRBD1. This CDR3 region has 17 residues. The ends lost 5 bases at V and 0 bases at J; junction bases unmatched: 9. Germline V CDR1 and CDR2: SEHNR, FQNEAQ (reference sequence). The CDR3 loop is CASSALDRGSLNTEAFF. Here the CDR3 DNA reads TGTGCCAGCAGCGCCCTGGACAGGGGGAGTCTGAACACTGAAGCTTTCTTT.

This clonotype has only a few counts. The CDR3 sequence is CAWSVDRVGQPQHF. As DNA, the CDR3 is TGTGCCTGGAGTGTGGACAGGGTGGGTCAGCCCCAGCATTTT. The chain joins TRBV30 to TRBJ1-5, with 8 bases identical to TRBD1. With V trimmed by 0 bases and J by 6 bases, 4 bases remained unmatched. This CDR3 spans 14 amino acids. The germline V gene has CDR1 GTSNPN and CDR2 SVGIG (reference sequence).

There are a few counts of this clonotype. The CDR3 region is CASSYRTGDLGPDTQYF. The CDR3 DNA is TGTGCCAGCAGTTACAGAACAGGGGATTTAGGGCCAGATACGCAGTATTTT. V usage is TRBV6-2 or TRBV6-3 and J usage is TRBJ2-3; TRBD1 matches 7 bases. The CDR3 covers 17 residues. Trimming cost V 2 bases and J 4 bases; bases outside gene matches: 12. The germline V gene encodes CDR1 MNHEY and CDR2 SVGEGT.

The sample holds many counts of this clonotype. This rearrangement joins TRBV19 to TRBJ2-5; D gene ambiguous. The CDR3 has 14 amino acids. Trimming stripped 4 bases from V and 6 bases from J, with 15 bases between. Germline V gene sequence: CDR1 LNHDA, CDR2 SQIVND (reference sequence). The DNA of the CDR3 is TGTGCCAGTAGTACCTCCGGGTTGGGGAAGACCCAGTACTTC. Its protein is CASSTSGLGKTQYF.

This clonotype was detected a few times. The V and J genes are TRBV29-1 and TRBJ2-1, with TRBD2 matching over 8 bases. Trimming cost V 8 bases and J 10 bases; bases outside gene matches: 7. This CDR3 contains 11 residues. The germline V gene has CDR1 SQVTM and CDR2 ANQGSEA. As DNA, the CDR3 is TGCAGCACGGGGGGGGGTAGGGAGCAGTTCTTC. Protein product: CSTGGGREQFF.

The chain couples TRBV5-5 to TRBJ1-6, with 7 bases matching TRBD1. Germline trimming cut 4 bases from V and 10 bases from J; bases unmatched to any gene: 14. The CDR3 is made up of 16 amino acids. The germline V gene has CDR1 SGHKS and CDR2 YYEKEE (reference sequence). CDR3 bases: TGTGCCAGCAGCGCCTGGGACAGCGCCCTAAGATCACCCCTCCACTTT. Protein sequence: CASSAWDSALRSPLHF.